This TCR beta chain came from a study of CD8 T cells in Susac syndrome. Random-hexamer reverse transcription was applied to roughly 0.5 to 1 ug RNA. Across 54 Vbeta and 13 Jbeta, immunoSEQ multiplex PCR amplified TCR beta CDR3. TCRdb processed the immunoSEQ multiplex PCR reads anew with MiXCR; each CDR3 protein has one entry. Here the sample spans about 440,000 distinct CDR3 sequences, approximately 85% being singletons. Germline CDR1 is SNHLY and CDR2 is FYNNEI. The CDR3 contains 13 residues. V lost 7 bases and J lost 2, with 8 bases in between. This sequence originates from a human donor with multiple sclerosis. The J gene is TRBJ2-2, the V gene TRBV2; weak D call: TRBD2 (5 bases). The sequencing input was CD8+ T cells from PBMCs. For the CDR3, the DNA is TGTGCCAGCATGGACTTAAACACCGGGGAGCTGTTTTTT. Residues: CASMDLNTGELFF.